This is a list of T cell receptor beta chains from one sample in a study of T cells in Graves' hyperthyroidism and ophthalmopathy. TCRdb re-called the multiplex PCR reads through MiXCR, storing one row per CDR3 protein. The data show roughly 550,000 distinct CDR3 sequences, approximately 16% seen once. Source material: blood. Receptor source: a woman in her 30s with Graves' ophthalmopathy. Each CDR3 is given with its conserved first and last residue. Each record gives: clone size, J gene, V gene, D gene, CDR3 protein, CDR3 DNA. The D gene is left open where the match is weak. The size entry is marked missing in some rows and otherwise reads once, few, many or a size class.

>many|TRBJ1-5|TRBV28|TRBD1
CASSLTQGARNQPQHF
TGTGCCAGCAGTCTGACACAGGGGGCGCGCAATCAGCCCCAGCATTTT
>few|TRBJ2-7|TRBV6-1|TRBD2
CASRLAGAHEQYF
TGTGCCAGCAGGCTAGCGGGAGCTCACGAGCAGTACTTC
>many|TRBJ2-7|TRBV7-2|.
CASSSRGGGGAPGYEQYF
TGTGCCAGCAGCTCCCGAGGGGGAGGGGGAGCCCCGGGCTACGAGCAGTACTTC
>.|TRBJ2-4|TRBV14|TRBD1
CASSRGQSDIQYF
TGTGCCAGCAGCCGGGGACAGTCCGACATTCAGTACTTC
>.|TRBJ2-7|TRBV7-3|.
CASSSENYEQYF
TGTGCCAGCAGCTCCGAAAACTACGAGCAGTACTTC
>many|TRBJ2-1|TRBV20-1|TRBD2
CSARLAGGMDEQFF
TGCAGTGCTAGATTAGCGGGAGGGATGGATGAGCAGTTCTTC
>many|TRBJ2-3|TRBV11-2|TRBD1
CASSFIRDRLRDTQYF
TGTGCCAGCAGCTTCATCCGGGACAGGCTGCGGGATACGCAGTATTTT
>many|TRBJ2-5|TRBV24-1|TRBD1
CATSDSGGLRTQYF
TGTGCCACCAGTGATTCAGGGGGCTTACGGACCCAGTACTTC
>many|TRBJ2-3|TRBV2|.
CASRGYGDTQYF
TGTGCCAGCCGGGGATATGGAGATACGCAGTATTTT
>.|TRBJ2-1|TRBV4-1|.
CASSQRGTPPSYNEQFF
TGCGCCAGCAGCCAAAGGGGGACTCCTCCTTCCTACAATGAGCAGTTCTTC
>many|TRBJ1-2|TRBV28|TRBD1
CASSFPDRGGYTF
TGTGCCAGCAGTTTCCCTGACAGGGGCGGCTACACCTTC
>many|TRBJ2-1|TRBV11-1|TRBD1
CASSLMDRGRFNEQFF
TGTGCCAGCAGCTTGATGGACAGGGGGCGGTTTAATGAGCAGTTCTTC
>.|TRBJ2-6|TRBV15|.
CATSLNPGSGANVLTF
TGTGCCACCAGCCTTAATCCGGGCTCTGGGGCCAACGTCCTGACTTTC
>many|TRBJ1-4|TRBV7-2|.
CASSLRQLNEKLFF
TGTGCCAGCAGCTTACGGCAGCTTAATGAAAAACTGTTTTTT
>few|TRBJ2-1|TRBV7-2|TRBD2
CASSDSILAGVNEQFF
TGTGCCAGCAGTGACTCGATACTAGCGGGGGTAAATGAGCAGTTCTTC
>few|TRBJ2-1|TRBV5-1|.
CASRGGSMERGEQFF
TGCGCCAGCAGGGGGGGTTCAATGGAACGGGGTGAGCAGTTCTTC
>few|TRBJ2-5|TRBV9|.
CASSVEGLASGETQYF
TGTGCCAGCAGCGTAGAAGGGCTAGCGAGTGGCGAGACCCAGTACTTC
>.|TRBJ2-3|TRBV5-5|TRBD1
CASSGGTGASTDTQYF
TGTGCCAGCAGCGGGGGGACAGGGGCCAGCACAGATACGCAGTATTTT
>few|TRBJ1-5|TRBV6-5|.
CASSYSAGWNQPQHF
TGTGCCAGCAGTTATAGCGCAGGGTGGAATCAGCCCCAGCATTTT
>few|TRBJ2-7|TRBV7-2|TRBD2
CASSSDLAGDTYEQYF
TGTGCCAGCAGCTCGGATCTAGCGGGAGATACATACGAGCAGTACTTC
>many|TRBJ1-2|TRBV12-3/TRBV12-4|.
CASSPSGTTNYGYTF
TGTGCCAGCAGTCCTAGCGGTACAACTAACTATGGCTACACCTTC
>many|TRBJ1-5|TRBV7-6|.
CASSSSSNQPQHF
TGTGCCAGCAGTTCATCTAGCAATCAGCCCCAGCATTTT
>.|TRBJ2-3|TRBV7-2|.
CASSFRADAQYF
TGTGCCAGCAGCTTTAGAGCAGATGCGCAGTATTTT
>.|TRBJ2-2|TRBV19|.
CASHSAGPTGELFF
TGTGCCAGCCACTCAGCAGGGCCCACCGGGGAGCTGTTTTTT